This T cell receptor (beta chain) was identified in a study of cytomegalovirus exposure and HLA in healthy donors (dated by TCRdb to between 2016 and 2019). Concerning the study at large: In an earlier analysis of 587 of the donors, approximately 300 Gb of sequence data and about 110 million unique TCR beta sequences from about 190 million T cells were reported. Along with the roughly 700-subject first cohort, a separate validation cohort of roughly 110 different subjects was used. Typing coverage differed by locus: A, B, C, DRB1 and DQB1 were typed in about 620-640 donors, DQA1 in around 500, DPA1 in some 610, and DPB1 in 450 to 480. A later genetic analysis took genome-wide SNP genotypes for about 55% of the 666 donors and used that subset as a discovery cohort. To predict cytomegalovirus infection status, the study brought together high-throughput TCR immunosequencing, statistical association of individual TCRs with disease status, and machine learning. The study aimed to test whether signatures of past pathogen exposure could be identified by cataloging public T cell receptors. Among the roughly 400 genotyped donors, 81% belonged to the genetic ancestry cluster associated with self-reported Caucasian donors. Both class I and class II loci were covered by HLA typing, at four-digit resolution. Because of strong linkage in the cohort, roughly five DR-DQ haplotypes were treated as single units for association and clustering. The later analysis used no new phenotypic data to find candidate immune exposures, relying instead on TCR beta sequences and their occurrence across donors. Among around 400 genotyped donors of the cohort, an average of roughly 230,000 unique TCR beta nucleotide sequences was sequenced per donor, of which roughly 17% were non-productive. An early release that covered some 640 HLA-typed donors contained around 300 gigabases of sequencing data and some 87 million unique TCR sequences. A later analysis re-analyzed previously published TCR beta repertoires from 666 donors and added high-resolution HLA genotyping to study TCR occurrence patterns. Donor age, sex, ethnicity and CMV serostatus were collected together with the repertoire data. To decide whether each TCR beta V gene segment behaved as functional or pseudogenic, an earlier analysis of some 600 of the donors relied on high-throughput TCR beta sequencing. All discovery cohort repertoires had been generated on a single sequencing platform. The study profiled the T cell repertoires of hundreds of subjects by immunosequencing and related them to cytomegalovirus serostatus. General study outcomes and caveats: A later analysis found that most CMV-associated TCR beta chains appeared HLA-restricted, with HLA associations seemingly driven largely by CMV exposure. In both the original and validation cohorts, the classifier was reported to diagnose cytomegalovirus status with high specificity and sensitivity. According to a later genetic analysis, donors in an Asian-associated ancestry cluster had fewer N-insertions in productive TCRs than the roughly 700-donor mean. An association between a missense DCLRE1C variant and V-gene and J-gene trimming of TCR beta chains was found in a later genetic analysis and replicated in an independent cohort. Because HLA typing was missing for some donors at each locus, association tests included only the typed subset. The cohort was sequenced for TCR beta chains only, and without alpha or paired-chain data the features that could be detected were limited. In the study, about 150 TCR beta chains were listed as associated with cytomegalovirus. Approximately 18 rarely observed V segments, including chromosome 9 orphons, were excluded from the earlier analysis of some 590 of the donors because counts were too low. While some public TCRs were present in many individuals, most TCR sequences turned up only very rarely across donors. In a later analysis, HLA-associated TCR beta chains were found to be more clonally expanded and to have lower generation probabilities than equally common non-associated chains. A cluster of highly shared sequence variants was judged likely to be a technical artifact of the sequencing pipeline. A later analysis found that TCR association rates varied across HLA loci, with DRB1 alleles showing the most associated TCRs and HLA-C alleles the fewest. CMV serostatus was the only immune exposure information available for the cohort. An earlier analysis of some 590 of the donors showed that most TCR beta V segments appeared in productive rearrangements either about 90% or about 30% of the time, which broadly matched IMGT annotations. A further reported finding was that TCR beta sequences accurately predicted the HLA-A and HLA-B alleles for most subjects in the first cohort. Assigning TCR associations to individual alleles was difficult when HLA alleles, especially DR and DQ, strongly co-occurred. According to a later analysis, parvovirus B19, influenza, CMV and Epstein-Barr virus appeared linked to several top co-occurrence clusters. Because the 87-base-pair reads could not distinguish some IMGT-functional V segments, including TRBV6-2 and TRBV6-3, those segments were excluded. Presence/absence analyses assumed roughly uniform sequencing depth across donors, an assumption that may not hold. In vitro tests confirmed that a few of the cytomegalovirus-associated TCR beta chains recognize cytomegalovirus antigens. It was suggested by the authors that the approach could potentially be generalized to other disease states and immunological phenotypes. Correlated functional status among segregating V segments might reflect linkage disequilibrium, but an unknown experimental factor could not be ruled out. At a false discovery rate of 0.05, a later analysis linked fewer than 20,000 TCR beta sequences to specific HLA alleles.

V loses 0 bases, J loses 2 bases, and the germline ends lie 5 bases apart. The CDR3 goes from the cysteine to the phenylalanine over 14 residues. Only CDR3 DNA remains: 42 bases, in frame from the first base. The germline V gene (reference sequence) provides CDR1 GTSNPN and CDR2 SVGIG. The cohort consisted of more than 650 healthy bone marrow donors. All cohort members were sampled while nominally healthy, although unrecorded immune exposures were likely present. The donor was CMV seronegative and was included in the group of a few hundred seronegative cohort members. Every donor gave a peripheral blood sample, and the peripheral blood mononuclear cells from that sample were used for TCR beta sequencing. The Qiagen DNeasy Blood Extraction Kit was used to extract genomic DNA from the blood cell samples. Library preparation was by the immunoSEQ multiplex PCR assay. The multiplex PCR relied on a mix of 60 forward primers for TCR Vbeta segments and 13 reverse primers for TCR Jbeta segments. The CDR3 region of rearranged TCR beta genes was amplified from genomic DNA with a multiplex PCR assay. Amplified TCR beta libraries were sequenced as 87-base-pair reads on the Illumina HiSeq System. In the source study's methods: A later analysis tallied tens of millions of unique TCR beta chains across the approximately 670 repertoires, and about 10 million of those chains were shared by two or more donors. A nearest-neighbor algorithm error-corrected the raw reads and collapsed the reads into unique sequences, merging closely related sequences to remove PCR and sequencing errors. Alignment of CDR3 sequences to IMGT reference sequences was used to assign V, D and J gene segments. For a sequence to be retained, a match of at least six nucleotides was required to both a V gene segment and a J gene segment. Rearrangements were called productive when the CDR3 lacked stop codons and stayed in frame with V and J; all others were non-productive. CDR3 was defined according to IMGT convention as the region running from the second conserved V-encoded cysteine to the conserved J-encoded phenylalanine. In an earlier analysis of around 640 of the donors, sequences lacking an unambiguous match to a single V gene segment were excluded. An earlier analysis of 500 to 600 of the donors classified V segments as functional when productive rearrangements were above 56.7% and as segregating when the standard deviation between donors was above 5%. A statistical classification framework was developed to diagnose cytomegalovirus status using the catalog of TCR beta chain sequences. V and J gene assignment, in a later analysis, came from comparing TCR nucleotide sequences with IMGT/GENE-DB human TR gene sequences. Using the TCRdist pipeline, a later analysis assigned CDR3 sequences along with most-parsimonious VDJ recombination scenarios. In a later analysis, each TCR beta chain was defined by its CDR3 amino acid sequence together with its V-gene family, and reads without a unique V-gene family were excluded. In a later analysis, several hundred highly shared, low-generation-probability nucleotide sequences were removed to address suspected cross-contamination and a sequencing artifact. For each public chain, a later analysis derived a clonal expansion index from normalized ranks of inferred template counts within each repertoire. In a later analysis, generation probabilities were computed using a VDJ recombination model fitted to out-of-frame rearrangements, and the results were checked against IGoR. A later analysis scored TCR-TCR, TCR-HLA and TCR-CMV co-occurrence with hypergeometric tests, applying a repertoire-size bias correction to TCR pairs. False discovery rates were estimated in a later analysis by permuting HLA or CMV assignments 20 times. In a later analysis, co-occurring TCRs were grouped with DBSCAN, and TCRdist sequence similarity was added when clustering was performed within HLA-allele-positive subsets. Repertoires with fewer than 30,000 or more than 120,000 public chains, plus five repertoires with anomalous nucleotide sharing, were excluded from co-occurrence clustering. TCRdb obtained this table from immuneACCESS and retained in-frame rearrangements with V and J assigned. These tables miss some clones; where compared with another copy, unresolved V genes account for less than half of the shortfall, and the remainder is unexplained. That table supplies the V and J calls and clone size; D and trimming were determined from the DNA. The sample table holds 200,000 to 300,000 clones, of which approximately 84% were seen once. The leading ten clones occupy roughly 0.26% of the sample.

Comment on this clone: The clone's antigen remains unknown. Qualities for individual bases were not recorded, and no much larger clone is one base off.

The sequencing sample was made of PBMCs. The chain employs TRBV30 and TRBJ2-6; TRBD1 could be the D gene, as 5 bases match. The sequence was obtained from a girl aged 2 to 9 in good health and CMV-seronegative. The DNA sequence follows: TGTGCCTGGAGTGTAGGGGCTGGGGCCAACGTCCTGACTTTC. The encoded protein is CAWSVGAGANVLTF.